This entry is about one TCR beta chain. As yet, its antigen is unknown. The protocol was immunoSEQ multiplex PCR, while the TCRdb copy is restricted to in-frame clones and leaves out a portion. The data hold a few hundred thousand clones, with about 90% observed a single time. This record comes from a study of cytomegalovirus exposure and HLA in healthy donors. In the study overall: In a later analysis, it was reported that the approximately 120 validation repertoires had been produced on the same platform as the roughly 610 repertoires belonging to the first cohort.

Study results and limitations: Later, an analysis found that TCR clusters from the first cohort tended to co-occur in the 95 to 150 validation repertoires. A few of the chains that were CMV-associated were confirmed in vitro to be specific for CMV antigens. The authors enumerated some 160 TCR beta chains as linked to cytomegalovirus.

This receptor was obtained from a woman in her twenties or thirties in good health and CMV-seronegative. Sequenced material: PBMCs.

The CDR3 protein is CAWSVGRAYEQYF. CDR3 nucleotides: TGTGCCTGGAGTGTAGGCAGGGCCTACGAGCAGTACTTC. The chain uses TRBV30 and TRBJ2-7, with D maybe TRBD1 (5 bases). V lost 0 bases and J 2 bases, leaving 8 bases between the germline ends. From germline, CDR1 is GTSNPN and CDR2 SVGIG (reference sequence). The CDR3 contains 13 residues.